This T cell receptor beta chain was sequenced during a study of T cells in Graves' hyperthyroidism and ophthalmopathy. Points from the study as a whole: Stable hyperthyroidism was separated from ophthalmopathy by a model based on 13 V-J features. Appearing also in blood were most of the thyroid clonotypes expanded above 0.001.

Trimming removed 4 bases from V and 10 bases from J; junction bases left unmatched: 12. CDR1 is SGHTA, CDR2 FQGNSA, per germline. The CDR3 length is 15 residues. RNA transcripts yielded amplified TCR beta CDR3 regions. During a first-round RT-PCR of the TCR CDR3, the HTBI primer set was used. TCRdb re-analysed the multiplex PCR reads in MiXCR, keeping a single row per CDR3 protein. The sample consists of over 700,000 distinct CDR3 sequences, just over 35% of them appearing once. This clonotype was found many times. No antigen is known for it. The sequence was obtained from a woman aged 40 to 49 with Graves' hyperthyroidism. The rearrangement joins TRBV7-2 to TRBJ2-5; TRBD2 matches 10 bases. Sequencing was performed on blood. CDR3 nucleotide sequence: TGTGCCAGCAGCTACATAGCGGGGGGCAGTGGTGTCCAGTACTTC. Translating it yields CASSYIAGGSGVQYF.